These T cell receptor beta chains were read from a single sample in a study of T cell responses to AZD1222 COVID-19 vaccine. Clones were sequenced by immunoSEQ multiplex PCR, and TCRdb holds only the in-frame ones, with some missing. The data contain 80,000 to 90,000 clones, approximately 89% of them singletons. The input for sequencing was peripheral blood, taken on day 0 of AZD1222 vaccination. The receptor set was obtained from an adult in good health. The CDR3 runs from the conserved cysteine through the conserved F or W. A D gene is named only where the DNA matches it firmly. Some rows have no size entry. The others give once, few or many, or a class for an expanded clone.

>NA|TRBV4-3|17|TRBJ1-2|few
CASSQDRAGGQGYGYTF
TGCGCCAGCAGCCAAGATCGGGCCGGGGGGCAAGGCTATGGCTACACCTTC
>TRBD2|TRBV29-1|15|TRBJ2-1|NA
CSVVPHGLAVGEQFF
TGCAGCGTTGTCCCACACGGACTAGCGGTGGGTGAGCAGTTCTTC
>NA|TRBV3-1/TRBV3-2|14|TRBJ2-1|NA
CASALGGSRNEQFF
TGTGCCAGCGCTTTGGGCGGGTCCAGGAATGAGCAGTTCTTC
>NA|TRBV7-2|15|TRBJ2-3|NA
CASSPGTPSTDTQYF
TGTGCCAGCAGCCCGGGGACACCGAGCACAGATACGCAGTATTTT
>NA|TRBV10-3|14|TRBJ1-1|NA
CAIKGDTMNTEAFF
TGTGCCATCAAAGGAGACACGATGAACACTGAAGCTTTCTTT
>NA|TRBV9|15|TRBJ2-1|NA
CASSVVDRSYNEQFF
TGTGCCAGCAGCGTAGTTGATAGATCCTACAATGAGCAGTTCTTC
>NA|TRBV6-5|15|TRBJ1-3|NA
CASYWGGLSGNTIYF
TGTGCCAGCTATTGGGGGGGCCTCTCTGGAAACACCATATATTTT
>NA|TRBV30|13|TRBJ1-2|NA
CAWSGTGIYGYTF
TGTGCCTGGAGTGGAACAGGAATTTATGGCTACACCTTC
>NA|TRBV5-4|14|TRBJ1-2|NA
CASSLDQGLYGYTF
TGTGCCAGCAGCTTGGACCAGGGACTATATGGCTACACCTTC
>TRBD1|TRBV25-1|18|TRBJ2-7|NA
CASSETGATSLSPYEQYF
TGTGCCAGCAGTGAAACAGGGGCGACCTCCCTCTCTCCCTACGAGCAGTACTTC
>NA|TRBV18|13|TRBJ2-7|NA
CASSPGTAGEQYF
TGTGCCAGCTCACCAGGTACAGCCGGCGAGCAGTACTTC
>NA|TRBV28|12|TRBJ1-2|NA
CASRDGNYGYTF
TGTGCCAGCCGAGATGGGAACTATGGCTACACCTTC
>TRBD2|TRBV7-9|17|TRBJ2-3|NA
CASSLGLAGGRTDTQYF
TGTGCCAGCAGCTTAGGACTAGCGGGGGGTCGCACAGATACGCAGTATTTT
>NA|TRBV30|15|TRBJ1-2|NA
CAWSGPGGDPYGYTF
TGTGCCTGGAGTGGACCGGGAGGAGACCCCTATGGCTACACCTTC
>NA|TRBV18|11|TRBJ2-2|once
CASSPSGELFF
TGTGCCAGCTCACCTTCCGGGGAGCTGTTTTTT
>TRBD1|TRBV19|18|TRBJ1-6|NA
CASSPGTAGDPFNSPLHF
TGTGCCAGTAGTCCCGGGACAGCCGGGGACCCCTTCAATTCACCCCTCCACTTT
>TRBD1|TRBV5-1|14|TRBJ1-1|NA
CASSGQGRDTEAFF
TGCGCCAGCAGCGGACAGGGCAGGGACACTGAAGCTTTCTTT
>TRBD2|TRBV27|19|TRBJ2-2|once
CASSDVGGGAGGITGELFF
TGTGCCAGCAGTGACGTTGGGGGGGGAGCGGGAGGAATCACCGGGGAGCTGTTTTTT
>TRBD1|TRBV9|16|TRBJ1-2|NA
CASSAILGQGNYGYTF
TGTGCCAGCAGCGCGATCCTGGGACAGGGGAACTATGGCTACACCTTC
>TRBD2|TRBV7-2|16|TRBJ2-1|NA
CASSFTGTSGYNEQFF
TGTGCCAGCAGCTTTACTGGGACTAGCGGCTACAATGAGCAGTTCTTC
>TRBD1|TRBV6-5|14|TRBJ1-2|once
CASSPGAGGKGYTF
TGTGCCAGCAGTCCCGGAGCAGGGGGGAAGGGCTACACCTTC
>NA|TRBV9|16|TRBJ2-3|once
CASSPFWGGPTDTQYF
TGTGCCAGCAGCCCCTTTTGGGGGGGGCCCACAGATACGCAGTATTTT
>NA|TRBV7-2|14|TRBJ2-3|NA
CASSLDVAADTQYF
TGTGCCAGCAGCTTAGACGTGGCAGCAGATACGCAGTATTTT
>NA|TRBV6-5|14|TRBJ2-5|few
CASSSPSRQETQYF
TGTGCCAGCAGTAGCCCTAGCCGGCAAGAGACCCAGTACTTC
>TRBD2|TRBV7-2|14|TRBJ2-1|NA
CASSLVRGRGEQFF
TGTGCCAGCAGCTTAGTACGGGGGAGGGGTGAGCAGTTCTTC
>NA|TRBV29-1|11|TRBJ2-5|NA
CSARQEETQYF
TGCAGCGCACGACAGGAAGAGACCCAGTACTTC
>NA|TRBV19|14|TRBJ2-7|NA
CASSIVQGSYEQYF
TGTGCCAGTAGTATAGTCCAGGGGTCCTACGAGCAGTACTTC